This T cell receptor beta chain emerged from a study of blood T cell repertoires in COVID-19. Study context: The United States, Italy and Spain were the sources of the acute and convalescent COVID-19 samples. In each case, the material was cDNA or gDNA derived from T cells, B-cell-depleted T cells, or PBMCs.

The CDR3 sequence is 12 residues long. V dropped 5 bases and J dropped 10 bases, with 12 bases sitting between them. As originally analysed: Estimated nucleated cell counts came from reference gene primer amplification. Clones were read by immunoSEQ multiplex PCR, and TCRdb kept only the in-frame ones, dropping some. V and J calls and clone size are copied from that table; D and trimming were computed from the DNA. The sample contains roughly 280,000 clones, 85% to 90% of which appear only once. The TCR originated in a man aged 18-30 years with active or convalescent COVID-19. V gene TRBV12-3 or TRBV12-4 combines with J gene TRBJ2-1; the D is unclear. Sequences were obtained from peripheral blood. CDR3 nucleotides: TGTGCCAGCAGTATCTACGTGCGGGAGCAGTTCTTC. Amino acids: CASSIYVREQFF.